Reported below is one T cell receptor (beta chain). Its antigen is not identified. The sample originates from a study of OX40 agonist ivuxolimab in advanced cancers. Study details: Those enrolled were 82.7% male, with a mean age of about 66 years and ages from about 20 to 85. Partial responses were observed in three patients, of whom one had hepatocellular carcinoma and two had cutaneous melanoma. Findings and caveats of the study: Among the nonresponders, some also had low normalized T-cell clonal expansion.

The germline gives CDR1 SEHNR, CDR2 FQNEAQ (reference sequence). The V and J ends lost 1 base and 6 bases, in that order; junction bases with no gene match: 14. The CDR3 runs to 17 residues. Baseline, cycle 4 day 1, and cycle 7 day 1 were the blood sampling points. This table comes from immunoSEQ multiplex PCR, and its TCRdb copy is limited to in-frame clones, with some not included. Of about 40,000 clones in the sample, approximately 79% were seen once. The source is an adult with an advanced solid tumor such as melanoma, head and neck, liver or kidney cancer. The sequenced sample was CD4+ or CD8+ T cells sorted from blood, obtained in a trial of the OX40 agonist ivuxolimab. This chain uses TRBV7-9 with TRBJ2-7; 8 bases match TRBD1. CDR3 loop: CASSLGLGMAGGAEQYF. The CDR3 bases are TGTGCCAGCAGCTTAGGCCTGGGGATGGCAGGGGGCGCCGAGCAGTACTTC.